A single sample is the source of the 27 T cell receptor beta chains below, sequenced in a study of T cell responses to AZD1222 COVID-19 vaccine. Sequenced by immunoSEQ multiplex PCR; TCRdb stores in-frame clones only, minus some. The data contain about 100,000 clones, about 88% of them seen just once; the ten biggest clones take up 15% to 20%. Source: peripheral blood, taken on day 0 of AZD1222 vaccination. The receptors here all came from an adult in good health.

The chain recombines TRBV18 with TRBJ2-1; the match to TRBD1 covers 8 bases. The CDR3 has 16 residues. Germline-derived CDR1 and CDR2 are KGHSH and LQKENI. V lost 1 base and J lost 2; bases outside the gene matches: 4. CDR3 loop: CASSPLTGGTYNEQFF. DNA for the CDR3: TGTGCCAGCTCACCACTTACAGGGGGGACCTACAATGAGCAGTTCTTC.

This rearrangement joins TRBV5-8 to TRBJ1-1; D is uncertain. Trimming stripped 2 bases from V and 4 bases from J, with 9 bases between. This CDR3 has 13 amino acids. Germline V gene data show CDR1 as SGHTS and CDR2 as YDEGEE. The CDR3 is CASSFWGSTEAFF. The CDR3 DNA sequence: TGTGCCAGCAGCTTCTGGGGAAGCACTGAAGCTTTCTTT.

CDR3 in DNA: TGTGCCAGCAGCCCAGGGACGGCGGCTGAAGCTTTCTTT. Residues: CASSPGTAAEAFF. The chain couples TRBV12-3 or TRBV12-4 to TRBJ1-1; a weak D match, TRBD1 (5 bases). The V and J ends lost 6 bases and 6 bases respectively, with 14 bases between them. The CDR3 consists of 13 residues.

The J gene is TRBJ2-1, the V gene TRBV6-1; a possible D gene is TRBD1 (6 bases). V gave up 3 bases and J gave up 3 bases, with 12 bases separating them. The V gene's germline CDR1 is MNHNS and CDR2 SASEGT. The CDR3 sequence is 15 residues long. CDR3 protein: CASSDSGAYYNEQFF. CDR3 DNA sequence: TGTGCCAGCAGTGATTCAGGGGCCTACTACAATGAGCAGTTCTTC.

This clone showed up just once. This sequence joins TRBV4-1 and TRBJ2-7, with 8 bases lining up with TRBD1. Germline V gives CDR1 MGHRA, CDR2 YSYEKL. The length of the CDR3 is 15 residues. With 3 bases clipped from V and 4 bases from J, the junction kept 8 bases outside the gene matches. CDR3 bases: TGCGCCAGCAGCCAGGGGGACAGGCAGATTTACGAGCAGTACTTC. Its protein is CASSQGDRQIYEQYF.

The chain employs TRBV5-1 and TRBJ2-7; D possibly matches TRBD1 or TRBD2 (5 bases each). This CDR3 contains 13 residues. The V end was cut by 2 bases, the J end by 3 bases, with 9 bases between. Germline assignment: CDR1 SGHRS and CDR2 YFSETQ. DNA of the CDR3: TGCGCCAGCAGCTTTGAGGGGCTCTACGAGCAGTACTTC. Its protein is CASSFEGLYEQYF.

V usage is TRBV5-1 and J usage is TRBJ1-3; no firm D call. The CDR3 length is 16 residues. V was shortened by 4 bases and J by 0 bases, with 14 bases between the two germline ends. Germline loops: CDR1 SGHRS, CDR2 YFSETQ. The CDR3 here is CASSPTELSSGNTIYF. In nucleotides, the CDR3 is TGCGCCAGCAGCCCGACGGAGCTGAGCTCTGGAAACACCATATATTTT.

The genes are TRBV7-2 and TRBJ2-7, with TRBD2 matching 8 bases. The ends lost 5 bases at V and 6 bases at J; junction bases unmatched: 3. The CDR3 consists of 12 residues. Germline loops: CDR1 SGHTA, CDR2 FQGNSA. The CDR3 spells CASSRTSSEQYF. The DNA for the CDR3 is TGTGCCAGCAGCCGGACTAGCAGCGAGCAGTACTTC.

V is TRBV7-8 and J is TRBJ1-6, with 7 bases that match TRBD1. V shed 4 bases and J 10 bases; nucleotides not matched to a gene: 13. Germline CDR1 reads SGHVS; CDR2 reads FQNEAQ. The CDR3 contains 16 residues. The CDR3 DNA reads as TGTGCCAGCAGCTACCGGGCAGGGGACAGTGAGTCACCCCTCCACTTT. This translates into CASSYRAGDSESPLHF.

The chain links TRBV7-8 to TRBJ1-5; D call uncertain. Trimming removed 5 bases from V and 6 bases from J, with 14 bases in between. CDR1 is SGHVS and CDR2 is FQNEAQ in the germline V gene. The CDR3 has 14 residues. DNA for the CDR3: TGTGCCAGCAGCCCCATCCGATTAAGTCAGCCCCAGCATTTT. Protein sequence: CASSPIRLSQPQHF.

This clone was observed a single time. The chain recombines TRBV4-1 with TRBJ1-2; 7 bases are a match to TRBD1. The CDR3 has 17 residues. CDR1 is MGHRA, CDR2 YSYEKL, per germline. With V trimmed by 1 base and J by 4 bases, 12 bases remained unmatched. The CDR3 here is CASSQALTGAAAYGYTF. Here the CDR3 DNA reads TGCGCCAGCAGCCAAGCTCTTACAGGGGCCGCTGCCTATGGCTACACCTTC.

This sequence joins TRBV19 and TRBJ2-1; 15 bases line up with TRBD2. The CDR3 contains 15 residues. CDR1 and CDR2 (germline): LNHDA, SQIVND (reference sequence). Trimming took 11 bases from V and 7 from J; bases not matched to a gene: 9. The CDR3 DNA reads as TGTGCCGCTACCCGGACTAGCGGGAGGGTAAATGAGCAGTTCTTC. Its translation is CAATRTSGRVNEQFF.

The V and J genes are TRBV27 and TRBJ1-2, with D tentatively TRBD1 (5 bases). The germline V and J ends were trimmed by 5 bases and 7 bases, with 17 bases remaining between them. Germline V gene lookup returns CDR1 MNHEY and CDR2 SMNVEV (reference sequence). This CDR3 spans 14 amino acids. The CDR3 spells CASSGRDTQGGYTF. CDR3 in DNA: TGTGCCAGCAGTGGACGTGACACGCAGGGTGGCTACACCTTC.

The rearrangement uses TRBV2 and TRBJ2-2, with D perhaps given as TRBD1 or TRBD2 (5 bases each). CDR1 and CDR2 from the germline V gene are SNHLY and FYNNEI. The V gene lost 10 bases and the J gene lost 6 bases, with 12 bases spanning the gap. CDR3 length equals 12 residues. The CDR3 nucleotides are TGTGCCATACGCTTGGGGGCCGGGGAGCTGTTTTTT. It is translated as CAIRLGAGELFF.

V usage is TRBV2 and J usage is TRBJ1-6, with D perhaps TRBD1 (6 bases). Trimming left V 3 bases short and J 4 bases short, with 10 bases between. This CDR3 comprises 15 residues. The germline V gene has CDR1 SNHLY and CDR2 FYNNEI. CDR3 loop: CASSDLGQYNSPLHF. CDR3 nucleotide sequence: TGTGCCAGCAGTGATTTAGGACAGTATAATTCACCCCTCCACTTT.

The CDR3 sequence: CASSPLTGRGGYTF. CDR3 in DNA: TGTGCCAGCTCACCATTGACGGGGAGGGGAGGCTACACCTTC. This chain joins TRBV18 and TRBJ1-2; D is perhaps TRBD1 (5 bases). V gave up 2 bases and J gave up 8 bases, with 15 bases separating them. The CDR3 totals 14 residues. CDR1 and CDR2 (germline): KGHSH, LQKENI.

The V and J genes are TRBV10-3 and TRBJ2-1; 7 bases match TRBD2. This CDR3 spans 14 amino acids. The V and J ends lost 2 bases and 5 bases, in that order; junction bases with no gene match: 3. Germline V CDR1 and CDR2: ENHRY, SYGVKD. CDR3 protein: CAISEASGNNEQFF. In nucleotides, the CDR3 is TGTGCCATCAGTGAGGCTAGCGGCAACAATGAGCAGTTCTTC.

V and J are TRBV24-1 and TRBJ1-2, with D unclear. Trimming took 1 base from V and 8 from J, leaving 4 bases between them. The CDR3 is 11 amino acids. Germline V gene lookup returns CDR1 KGHDR and CDR2 SFDVKD. CDR3 sequence (DNA): TGTGCCACCAGTGATTTCGGGGGCTACACCTTC. Translating gives CATSDFGGYTF.

The V and J genes are TRBV13 and TRBJ2-1; D gene unclear. V lost 2 bases to trimming and J lost 4 bases, with 0 bases between them. CDR3 length: 11 residues. The germline CDR1 and CDR2 sequences are PRHDT and FYEKMQ (reference sequence). CDR3 bases: TGTGCCAGCAGCTTATACAATGAGCAGTTCTTC. Protein: CASSLYNEQFF. Variable domain in full (rest from reference TRBV13 and TRBJ2-1): AAGVIQSPRHLIKEKRETATLKCYPIPRHDTVYWYQQGPGQDPQFLISFYEKMQSDKGSIPDRFSAQQFSDYHSELNMSSLELGDSALYFCASSLYNEQFFGPGTRLTVL.

The chain recombines TRBV11-2 with TRBJ2-7, with a weak D call TRBD2 (6 bases). The CDR3 is 14 amino acids. V lost 6 bases and J lost 6, with 18 bases in between. Germline V gene lookup returns CDR1 SGHAT and CDR2 FQNNGV. The chain's CDR3 is CASRVDGTFLEQYF. The CDR3 DNA follows: TGTGCCAGCAGGGTTGACGGGACTTTCCTCGAGCAGTACTTC. Complete variable domain (other parts from reference TRBV11-2 and TRBJ2-7): EAGVAQSPRYKIIEKRQSVAFWCNPISGHATLYWYQQILGQGPKLLIQFQNNGVVDDSQLPKDRFSAERLKGVDSTLKIQPAKLEDSAVYLCASRVDGTFLEQYFGPGTRLTVT.

The chain joins TRBV11-2 to TRBJ1-4, with TRBD1 identical over 7 bases. Germline lookup yields CDR1 SGHAT and CDR2 FQNNGV. With V trimmed by 2 bases and J by 0 bases, 0 bases remained unmatched. The CDR3 has 15 residues. The CDR3, as DNA: TGTGCCAGCAGCTTAAGGGGGCCAACTAATGAAAAACTGTTTTTT. Translated, it gives CASSLRGPTNEKLFF.

The rearrangement uses TRBV3-1 (or the pseudogene TRBV3-2) and TRBJ1-2; possibly TRBD1 for D (5 bases). V was pared by 1 base and J by 7 bases, with 13 bases between. The CDR3 contains 14 residues. Germline V gene lookup returns CDR1 LGHDT and CDR2 YNNKEL (reference sequence). The CDR3 sequence is CASSQVQGSSGYTF. The CDR3, as DNA: TGTGCCAGCAGCCAAGTCCAGGGCTCCTCTGGCTACACCTTC.

This clone was found once. The chain joins TRBV18 to TRBJ1-4; no firm D call. The CDR3 has 17 residues. The V and J ends lost 1 base and 0 bases respectively, with 12 bases between them. Germline V gene sequence: CDR1 KGHSH, CDR2 LQKENI. The CDR3 region has the DNA TGTGCCAGCTCACCACTAGCGGTTGGGGCAACTAATGAAAAACTGTTTTTT. Translation gives CASSPLAVGATNEKLFF.

The gene calls are TRBV28 and TRBJ1-6; D is perhaps TRBD1 (6 bases). The CDR3 has 14 amino acids. V was cut by 5 bases and J by 3 bases, with 8 bases left in between. Per the germline V gene, CDR1 is MDHEN and CDR2 is SYDVKM. CDR3 protein: CASSRGNYNSPLHF. In DNA form, the CDR3 reads TGTGCCAGCAGTAGGGGGAACTATAATTCACCCCTCCACTTT.

The V call is TRBV27, the J call TRBJ1-1, with a tentative D call TRBD1 (6 bases). V was cut by 2 bases and J by 0 bases, with 13 bases left in between. The germline V gene encodes CDR1 MNHEY and CDR2 SMNVEV (reference sequence). This CDR3 comprises 16 residues. The CDR3 spells CASSLRTATLNTEAFF. As DNA, the CDR3 is TGTGCCAGCAGTTTAAGGACAGCTACGTTGAACACTGAAGCTTTCTTT.

The chain uses TRBV10-3 and TRBJ2-1; weak D call: TRBD2 (7 bases). V was shortened by 5 bases and J by 2 bases, with 13 bases between the two germline ends. This CDR3 has 15 amino acids. Germline loops: CDR1 ENHRY, CDR2 SYGVKD. CDR3 residues: CAISPGRGPYNEQFF. DNA for the CDR3: TGTGCCATCAGTCCTGGGCGGGGGCCCTACAATGAGCAGTTCTTC.

The chain links TRBV18 to TRBJ2-1, with 10 bases that match TRBD2. The length of the CDR3 is 15 residues. CDR1 is KGHSH, CDR2 LQKENI, per germline. Trimming took 5 bases from V and 4 from J; bases not matched to a gene: 5. The CDR3 nucleotides read TGTGCCAGCTCAGCAAGGACTAGCGGTTACAATGAGCAGTTCTTC. This encodes CASSARTSGYNEQFF.